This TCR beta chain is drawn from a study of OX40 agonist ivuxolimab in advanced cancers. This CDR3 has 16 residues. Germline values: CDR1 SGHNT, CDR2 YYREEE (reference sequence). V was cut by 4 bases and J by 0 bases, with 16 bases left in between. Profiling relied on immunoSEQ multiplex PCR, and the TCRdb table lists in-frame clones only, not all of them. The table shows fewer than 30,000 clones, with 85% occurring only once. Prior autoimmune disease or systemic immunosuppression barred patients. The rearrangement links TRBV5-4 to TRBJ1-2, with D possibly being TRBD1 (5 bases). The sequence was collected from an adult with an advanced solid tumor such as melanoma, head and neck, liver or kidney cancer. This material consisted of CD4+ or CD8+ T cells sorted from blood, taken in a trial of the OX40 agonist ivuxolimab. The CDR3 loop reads CASSPIPTAANYGYTF. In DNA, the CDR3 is TGTGCCAGCAGCCCCATTCCGACAGCCGCTAACTATGGCTACACCTTC.